Included here is one T cell receptor (beta chain) sequence, with context. The antigen remains unidentified. This entry is derived from a study of blood T cells in healthy people across ages. It was with a sample-barcoded 5' primer and a J-beta primer mix that a second PCR of roughly 7 to 12 cycles was run. Each single sample gave us at least 2.5 million CDR3-containing paired-end reads. Via MiXCR, TCRdb re-called the 5' RACE reads, giving one row per CDR3 protein. This sample carries 1.4 million to 1.5 million distinct CDR3 sequences, about 43% of them seen once, and the ten largest clones take roughly 8.2%. The CDR3 is 12 residues long. Germline loops: CDR1 SQVTM, CDR2 ANQGSEA. Trimming took 7 bases from V and 3 from J, leaving 10 bases between them. Individuals who donated were healthy Caucasians from Russia aged roughly 6 to 100. Collection of about 9.4 milliliters of peripheral blood was performed for each donor.

Overall study findings and caveats: No one knew whether donors had CMV, which possibly confounded expanded clonotype changes.

The clonotype comes from a woman aged 18-30 years in good health. The J gene is TRBJ2-1, the V gene TRBV29-1; D might be TRBD1 (6 bases). The sequenced sample was blood. The CDR3 here is CSAKDSYNEQFF. The CDR3 DNA is TGCAGCGCGAAGGACAGCTACAATGAGCAGTTCTTC.